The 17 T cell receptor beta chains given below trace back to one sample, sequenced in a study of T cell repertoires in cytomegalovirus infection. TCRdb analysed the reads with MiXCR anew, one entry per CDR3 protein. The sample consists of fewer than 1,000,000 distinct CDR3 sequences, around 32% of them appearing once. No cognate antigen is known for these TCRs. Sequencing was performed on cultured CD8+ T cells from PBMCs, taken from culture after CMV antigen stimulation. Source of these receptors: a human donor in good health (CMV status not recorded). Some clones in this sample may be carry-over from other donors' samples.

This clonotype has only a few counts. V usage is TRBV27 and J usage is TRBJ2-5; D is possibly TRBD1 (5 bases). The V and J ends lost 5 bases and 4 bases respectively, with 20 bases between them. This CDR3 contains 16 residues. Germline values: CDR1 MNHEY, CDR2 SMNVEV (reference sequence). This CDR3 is CASSPDPAQGGETQYF. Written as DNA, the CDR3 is TGTGCCAGCAGTCCTGACCCGGCGCAGGGTGGAGAGACCCAGTACTTC.

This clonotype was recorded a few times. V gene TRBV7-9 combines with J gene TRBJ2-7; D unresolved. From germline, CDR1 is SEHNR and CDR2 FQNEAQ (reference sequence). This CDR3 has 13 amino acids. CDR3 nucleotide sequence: TGTGCCAGCAGCTTGGACCGGGTGGGGAAGGCTCTCGTC. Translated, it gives CASSLDRVGKALV.

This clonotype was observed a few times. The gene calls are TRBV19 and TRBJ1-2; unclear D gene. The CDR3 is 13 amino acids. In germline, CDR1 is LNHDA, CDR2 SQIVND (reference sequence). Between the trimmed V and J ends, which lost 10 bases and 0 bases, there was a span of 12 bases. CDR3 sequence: CATLGFSNYGYTF. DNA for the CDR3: TGTGCCACCCTAGGATTTTCTAACTATGGCTACACCTTC.

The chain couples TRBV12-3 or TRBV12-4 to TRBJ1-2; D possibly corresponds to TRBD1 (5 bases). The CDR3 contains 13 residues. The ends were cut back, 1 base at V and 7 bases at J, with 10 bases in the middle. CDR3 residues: CASSLDGGSGYTF. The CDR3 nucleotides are TGTGCCAGCAGTTTAGACGGGGGGTCTGGCTACACCTTC.

This CDR3 reads CASSQDVQGLEAFF. CDR3 coding DNA: TGCGCCAGCAGCCAAGATGTACAGGGACTTGAAGCTTTCTTT. The gene calls are TRBV4-1 and TRBJ1-1; maybe TRBD1 (6 bases). Trimming left V 0 bases short and J 7 bases short, with 12 bases between. In germline, CDR1 is MGHRA, CDR2 YSYEKL. The CDR3 contains 14 residues.

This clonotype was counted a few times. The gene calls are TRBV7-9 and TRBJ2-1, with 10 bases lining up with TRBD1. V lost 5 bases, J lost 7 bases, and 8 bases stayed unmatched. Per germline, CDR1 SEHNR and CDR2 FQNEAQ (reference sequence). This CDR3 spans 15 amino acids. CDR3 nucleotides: TGTGCCAGCAGCCTGACAGGGGGCGAGGGGAATGAGCAGTTCTTC. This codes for CASSLTGGEGNEQFF. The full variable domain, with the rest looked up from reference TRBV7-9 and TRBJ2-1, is DTGVSQNPRHKITKRGQNVTFRCDPISEHNRLYWYRQTLGQGPEFLTYFQNEAQLEKSRLLSDRFSAERPKGSFSTLEIQRTEQGDSAMYLCASSLTGGEGNEQFFGPGTRLTVL.

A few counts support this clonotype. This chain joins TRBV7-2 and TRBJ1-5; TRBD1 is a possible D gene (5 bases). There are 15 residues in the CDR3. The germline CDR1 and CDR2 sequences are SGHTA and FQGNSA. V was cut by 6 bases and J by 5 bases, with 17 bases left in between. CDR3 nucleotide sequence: TGTGCCAGCAGTCCCGGCAGGGCCGGGGATCAGCCCCAGCATTTT. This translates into CASSPGRAGDQPQHF.

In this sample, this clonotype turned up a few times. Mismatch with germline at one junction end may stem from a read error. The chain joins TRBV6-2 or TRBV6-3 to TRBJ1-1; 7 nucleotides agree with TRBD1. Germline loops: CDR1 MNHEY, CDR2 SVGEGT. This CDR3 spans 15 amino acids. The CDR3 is CASSYADRANAEAFF. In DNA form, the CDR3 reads TGTGCCAGCAGTTACGCCGACAGGGCGAACGCTGAAGCTTTCTTT.

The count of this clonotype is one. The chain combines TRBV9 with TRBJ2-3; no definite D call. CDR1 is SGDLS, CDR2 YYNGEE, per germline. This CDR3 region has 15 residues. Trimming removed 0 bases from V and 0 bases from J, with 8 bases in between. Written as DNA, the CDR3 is TGTGCCAGCAGCGTAGAAGAAATTAGCACAGATACGCAGTATTTT. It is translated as CASSVEEISTDTQYF.

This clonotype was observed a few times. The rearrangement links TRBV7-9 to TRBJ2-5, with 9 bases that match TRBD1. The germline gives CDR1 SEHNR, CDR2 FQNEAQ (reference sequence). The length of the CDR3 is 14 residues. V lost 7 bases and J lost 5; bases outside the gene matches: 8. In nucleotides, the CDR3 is TGTGCCAGCACCTTGGGGACAGGGATGGAGACCCAGTACTTC. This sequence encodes CASTLGTGMETQYF.

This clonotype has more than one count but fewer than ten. The CDR3 loop reads CASSIGLRQETQYF. The CDR3, as DNA: TGTGCCAGCAGCATAGGACTCCGCCAAGAGACCCAGTACTTC. This sequence joins TRBV28 and TRBJ2-5, with a possible D match to TRBD2 (5 bases). Germline CDR1 and CDR2: MDHEN and SYDVKM. The germline V and J ends were trimmed by 6 bases and 1 base, with 12 bases remaining between them. This CDR3 has 14 residues.

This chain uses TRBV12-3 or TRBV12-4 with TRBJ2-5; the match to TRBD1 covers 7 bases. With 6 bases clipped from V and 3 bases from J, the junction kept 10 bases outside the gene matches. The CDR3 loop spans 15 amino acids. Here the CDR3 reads CASRGPGDSEETQYF. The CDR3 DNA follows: TGTGCCAGCAGGGGCCCCGGGGACAGTGAAGAGACCCAGTACTTC.

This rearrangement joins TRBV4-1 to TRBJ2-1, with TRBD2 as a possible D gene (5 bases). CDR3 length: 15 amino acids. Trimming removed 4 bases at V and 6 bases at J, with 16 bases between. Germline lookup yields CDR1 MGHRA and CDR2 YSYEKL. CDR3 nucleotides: TGCGCCAGCAGCCTTGAGACCCTTGAGGGCAATGAGCAGTTCTTC. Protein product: CASSLETLEGNEQFF.

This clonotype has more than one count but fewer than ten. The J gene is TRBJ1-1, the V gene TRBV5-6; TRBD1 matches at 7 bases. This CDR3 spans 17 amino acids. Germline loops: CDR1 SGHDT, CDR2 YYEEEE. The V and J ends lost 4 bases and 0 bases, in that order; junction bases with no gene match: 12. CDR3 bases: TGTGCCAGCAGCGGGAACCGGGACAGCGATATGAACACTGAAGCTTTCTTT. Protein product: CASSGNRDSDMNTEAFF.

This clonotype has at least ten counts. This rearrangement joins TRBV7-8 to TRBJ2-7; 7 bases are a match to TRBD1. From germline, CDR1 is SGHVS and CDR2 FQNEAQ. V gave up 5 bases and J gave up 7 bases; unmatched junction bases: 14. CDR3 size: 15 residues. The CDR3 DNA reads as TGTGCCAGCAGCCCGGGACAGTCCATCTTTACTGAGCAGTACTTC. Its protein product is CASSPGQSIFTEQYF. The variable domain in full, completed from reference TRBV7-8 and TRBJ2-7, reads GAGVSQSPRYKVAKRGQDVALRCDPISGHVSLFWYQQALGQGPEFLTYFQNEAQLDKSGLPSDRFFAERPEGSVSTLKIQRTQQEDSAVYLCASSPGQSIFTEQYFGPGTRLTVT.

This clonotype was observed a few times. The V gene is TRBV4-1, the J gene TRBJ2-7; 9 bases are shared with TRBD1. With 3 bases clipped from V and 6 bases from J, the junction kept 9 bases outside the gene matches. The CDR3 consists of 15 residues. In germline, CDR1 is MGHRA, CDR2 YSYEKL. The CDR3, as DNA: TGCGCCAGCAGCCATGGGACAGGGAGTACCGGCGAGCAGTACTTC. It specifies CASSHGTGSTGEQYF.

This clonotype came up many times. The CDR3 is CASQGARLDEQFF. CDR3 in DNA: TGTGCCAGTCAGGGCGCGAGGTTGGATGAGCAGTTCTTC. The J gene is TRBJ2-1, the V gene TRBV7-8; D is perhaps TRBD1 (5 bases). Germline CDR1 reads SGHVS; CDR2 reads FQNEAQ. V gave up 9 bases and J gave up 8 bases, with 17 bases separating them. The CDR3 sequence is 13 residues long.